This entry lists 14 T cell receptor beta chains sequenced from one sample in a study of T cell responses to AZD1222 COVID-19 vaccine. Method: immunoSEQ multiplex PCR; TCRdb's copy keeps in-frame clones and lacks some. The sample lists about 90,000 clones, approximately 90% occurring once. The sample consisted of peripheral blood, taken on day 0 of MenACWY control vaccination. The receptor set was obtained from an adult in good health.

V gene TRBV29-1 combines with J gene TRBJ2-7, with TRBD2 matching over 10 bases. Germline assignment: CDR1 SQVTM and CDR2 ANQGSEA. The CDR3 is 13 residues long. The V gene end was trimmed by 6 bases and the J gene end by 5 bases; junction bases not matched to a gene: 7. As DNA, the CDR3 is TGCAGCGTAAACACCGGGACTAGCGACGAGCAGTACTTC. This gives the protein CSVNTGTSDEQYF.

The rearrangement uses TRBV12-3 or TRBV12-4 and TRBJ1-1; D uncertain. V gave up 7 bases and J gave up 0 bases, with 9 bases separating them. CDR3 length: 13 amino acids. CDR3 nucleotides: TGTGCCAGCACCGGTCGCATGAACACTGAAGCTTTCTTT. It codes for CASTGRMNTEAFF.

Only one count was recorded for this clone. V is TRBV9 and J is TRBJ1-1, with a possible D match to TRBD1 (6 bases). CDR3 size: 15 residues. Germline CDR1 reads SGDLS; CDR2 reads YYNGEE. V was trimmed by 0 bases and J by 4 bases, leaving 13 bases between them. The CDR3 bases are TGTGCCAGCAGCGTAGTTCGGGGAGGGGGCACTGAAGCTTTCTTT. It yields the protein CASSVVRGGGTEAFF.

V gene TRBV9 combines with J gene TRBJ1-5; D is possibly TRBD1 (5 bases). CDR1 SGDLS and CDR2 YYNGEE come from the germline V gene. The CDR3 has 16 amino acids. Between the trimmed V and J ends, which lost 3 bases and 1 base, there was a span of 14 bases. The CDR3 nucleotides are TGTGCCAGCAGCGGCCCCCAGGGTCCGAGCAATCAGCCCCAGCATTTT. Protein sequence: CASSGPQGPSNQPQHF.

V gene TRBV29-1 combines with J gene TRBJ1-1, with D unclear. The germline V and J ends were trimmed by 8 bases and 1 base, with 14 bases remaining between them. The CDR3 is 13 residues long. CDR1 and CDR2 from the germline V gene are SQVTM and ANQGSEA. The CDR3 coding sequence is TGCAGCTCGGGAGGTGTCACGAACACTGAAGCTTTCTTT. Encoded protein: CSSGGVTNTEAFF.

The V gene is TRBV6-5, the J gene TRBJ2-2; D unclear. The CDR3 has 13 residues. The V gene lost 2 bases and the J gene lost 9 bases, with 10 bases spanning the gap. From germline, CDR1 is MNHEY and CDR2 SVGAGI. In DNA, the CDR3 is TGTGCCAGCAGTTACACCTCTCTGAGGGAGCTGTTTTTT. Translated, it gives CASSYTSLRELFF.

The gene calls are TRBV29-1 and TRBJ1-2; TRBD1 agrees at 7 bases. The length of the CDR3 is 12 residues. After removal of 3 bases from V and 9 bases from J, the junction contained 7 bases not matched to a gene. Germline V lookup: CDR1 SQVTM, CDR2 ANQGSEA. The CDR3 reads CSVEGQLDRYTF. The CDR3 nucleotides are TGCAGCGTTGAGGGACAGCTCGATCGCTACACCTTC.

The V call is TRBV27, the J call TRBJ2-2, with D possibly TRBD1 on 6 matching bases. The V gene lost 3 bases and the J gene lost 3 bases, with 11 bases spanning the gap. The CDR3 contains 15 residues. Looked up from germline, CDR1 is MNHEY and CDR2 is SMNVEV (reference sequence). The CDR3: CASSFQGGYTGELFF. As DNA, the CDR3 is TGTGCCAGCAGTTTTCAAGGGGGATACACCGGGGAGCTGTTTTTT.

This chain links TRBV12-5 with TRBJ1-5; no reliable D call. The CDR3 covers 12 residues. V shed 4 bases and J shed 7 bases, with 8 bases lying between them. Germline lookup yields CDR1 LGHNT and CDR2 FRNRAP. The CDR3 spells CASGYVGQPQHF. DNA for the CDR3: TGTGCTAGTGGTTATGTAGGGCAGCCCCAGCATTTT.

The chain couples TRBV6-5 to TRBJ1-6; weak D call: TRBD1 (5 bases). Trimming removed 6 bases from V and 7 bases from J, with 16 bases in between. This CDR3 comprises 15 residues. Germline V CDR1 and CDR2: MNHEY, SVGAGI. The CDR3 sequence is CASSYPKRQNSPLHF. CDR3 sequence (DNA): TGTGCCAGCAGCTACCCCAAGCGACAGAATTCACCCCTCCACTTT.

The chain has TRBV7-2 and TRBJ1-2, with 7 bases lining up with TRBD1. V dropped 5 bases and J dropped 3; count of bases not matched to a gene: 3. The germline gives CDR1 SGHTA, CDR2 FQGNSA. CDR3 length equals 13 residues. The CDR3 sequence is CASSPDRDYGYTF. The CDR3 coding sequence is TGTGCCAGCAGCCCCGACAGGGACTATGGCTACACCTTC.

The rearrangement uses TRBV25-1 and TRBJ1-4, with TRBD1 as a possible D gene (5 bases). Trimming shortened V by 1 base and J by 2 bases, and 11 bases separated the two germline ends. The CDR3 consists of 16 residues. Looked up from germline, CDR1 is MGHDK and CDR2 is SYGVNS. The CDR3 DNA reads TGTGCCAGCAGTGAATCCCCGACAGAGACTAATGAAAAACTGTTTTTT. It is translated as CASSESPTETNEKLFF.

The V gene is TRBV28, the J gene TRBJ2-7, with D uncertain. CDR1 and CDR2 from the germline V gene are MDHEN and SYDVKM. The CDR3 consists of 13 residues. The V gene lost 3 bases and the J gene lost 0 bases, with 6 bases spanning the gap. CDR3 nucleotide sequence: TGTGCCAGCAGTTTCGGGTACTCCTACGAGCAGTACTTC. It is translated as CASSFGYSYEQYF.

This chain connects TRBV28 to TRBJ2-1; 8 nucleotides agree with TRBD2. V was pared by 5 bases and J by 6 bases, with 9 bases of the junction left unmatched. Germline loops: CDR1 MDHEN, CDR2 SYDVKM. The CDR3 sequence is 15 residues long. The CDR3 DNA is TGTGCCAGCAGTAAACAGACCGGGACTAGCAATGAGCAGTTCTTC. Residues: CASSKQTGTSNEQFF.